This T cell receptor beta chain was captured by sequencing in a study of blood T cell repertoires in COVID-19. As handled by the study authors: Nucleated cell number was recorded as an estimate derived from reference gene primer amplification. Produced via immunoSEQ multiplex PCR; TCRdb's table is partial and in-frame only. V, J and clone size derive from that table, while D and trimming were established from the DNA sequence. This sample has 100,000 to 150,000 clones, with 80% found just once. Germline V gives CDR1 SGHTA, CDR2 FQGNSA. The CDR3 has 16 residues. V lost 2 bases and J lost 4; bases outside the gene matches: 10.

Sample: peripheral blood. V gene TRBV7-2 combines with J gene TRBJ2-7, with 8 bases matching TRBD2. The TCR sequence derives from a human donor in a cohort sampled during active COVID-19. The CDR3, as DNA: TGTGCCAGCAGCTTACAGGCAGTGACTAGCGTTTACGAGCAGTACTTC. Protein product: CASSLQAVTSVYEQYF.